This passage covers 2 T cell receptor beta chains from one sample sequenced in a study of molecular identifiers for immune sequencing clone quantification. TCRdb redid the calling of the PCR reads with MiXCR, one entry per CDR3 protein. This table holds fewer than 100,000 distinct CDR3 sequences, 21% found once. The specimen was naive CD8+ T cells from blood, with Jurkat cell RNA spiked in. Subset reported: FACS-sorted CD8+CD4-CCR7+CD45RA+ naive T cells. These TCRs come from a human donor in good health. Some libraries in this study had Jurkat cell RNA spiked in.

The table lists this clonotype with many counts. The chain uses TRBV15 and TRBJ1-4; D call uncertain. This CDR3 comprises 16 residues. Germline CDR1 is LNHNV and CDR2 is YYDKDF (reference sequence). Trimming removed 5 bases at V and 5 bases at J, with 18 bases between. CDR3 DNA: TGTGCCACCAGCGCCCCACGGGAGGGTTTAAATGAAAAACTGTTTTTT. It codes for CATSAPREGLNEKLFF.

The chain couples TRBV27 to TRBJ2-6; D may be TRBD1 (5 bases). CDR1 and CDR2 (germline): MNHEY, SMNVEV (reference sequence). Between the trimmed V and J ends, which lost 5 bases and 0 bases, there was a span of 11 bases. This CDR3 is built from 16 residues. DNA for the CDR3: TGTGCCAGCAGTCCCCAACAGGTCTCTGGGGCCAACGTCCTGACTTTC. Its protein product is CASSPQQVSGANVLTF.